Shown below are 10 T cell receptor beta chains from a single sample sequenced in a study of OX40 agonist ivuxolimab in advanced cancers. Only in-frame clones appear in the TCRdb table, and some are missing; sequencing was by immunoSEQ multiplex PCR. The sample has roughly 80,000 clones, 65% to 90% seen once; the top ten hold approximately 2%. Sequencing used CD4+ or CD8+ T cells sorted from blood, obtained in a trial of the OX40 agonist ivuxolimab. Receptors originate from an adult with an advanced solid tumor such as melanoma, head and neck, liver or kidney cancer.

The chain couples TRBV18 to TRBJ2-1, with 7 bases matching TRBD1. This CDR3 is 17 amino acids long. V lost 3 bases and J lost 0; bases outside the gene matches: 8. Germline V lookup: CDR1 KGHSH, CDR2 LQKENI. The CDR3, as DNA: TGTGCCAGCTCACCCCGACAGGGTGGAAGCTCCTACAATGAGCAGTTCTTC. Its protein is CASSPRQGGSSYNEQFF.

The chain is built from TRBV10-1 and TRBJ2-2; 9 nucleotides match TRBD1. V was clipped by 6 bases and J by 4 bases; unmatched bases: 3. The germline V gene has CDR1 WNHNN and CDR2 SYGVQD (reference sequence). CDR3 length equals 14 residues. The CDR3 sequence: CASSRDRVTGELFF. The CDR3, as DNA: TGCGCCAGCAGCCGGGACAGGGTCACCGGGGAGCTGTTTTTT.

This chain uses TRBV7-2 with TRBJ2-5; D perhaps matches TRBD1 (6 bases). V lost 2 bases to trimming and J lost 4 bases, with 11 bases between them. The germline CDR1 and CDR2 sequences are SGHTA and FQGNSA. The CDR3 totals 14 residues. This CDR3 is CASSLTGWGETQYF. CDR3 bases: TGTGCCAGCAGCTTAACAGGGTGGGGAGAGACCCAGTACTTC.

The V gene is TRBV7-9, the J gene TRBJ1-2; D gene unclear. The germline V gene encodes CDR1 SEHNR and CDR2 FQNEAQ (reference sequence). V lost 1 base to trimming and J lost 8 bases, with 8 bases between them. The CDR3 is made up of 12 amino acids. The CDR3 sequence: CASSLVLMGYTF. The CDR3 coding sequence is TGTGCCAGCAGCTTAGTCCTGATGGGCTACACCTTC.

The genes are TRBV28 and TRBJ2-1; unclear D gene. The CDR3 consists of 14 residues. Trimming left V 6 bases short and J 10 bases short, with 19 bases between. Germline lookup yields CDR1 MDHEN and CDR2 SYDVKM. The CDR3 sequence: CASRPAMKASEQFF. The CDR3 DNA sequence: TGTGCCAGCAGGCCTGCGATGAAGGCATCAGAGCAGTTCTTC.

The chain couples TRBV30 to TRBJ2-5; D may correspond to TRBD1 or TRBD2 (5 bases each). This CDR3 is built from 12 residues. Germline V lookup: CDR1 GTSNPN, CDR2 SVGIG (reference sequence). With 4 bases removed from V and 0 bases from J, the gap between germline ends came to 6 bases. DNA of the CDR3: TGTGCCTGGATGGGGGACCAAGAGACCCAGTACTTC. This encodes CAWMGDQETQYF.

The J gene is TRBJ2-3, the V gene TRBV7-2; a possible D gene is TRBD2 (6 bases). The CDR3 is 14 residues long. From germline, CDR1 is SGHTA and CDR2 FQGNSA. Between the trimmed V and J ends, which lost 7 bases and 2 bases, there was a span of 13 bases. CDR3: CASKAGTYTDTQYF. The CDR3, as DNA: TGTGCCAGCAAGGCGGGGACTTACACAGATACGCAGTATTTT. The full variable domain, in which reference TRBV7-2 and TRBJ2-3 provide the parts outside the CDR3, is GAGVSQSPSNKVTEKGKDVELRCDPISGHTALYWYRQSLGQGLEFLIYFQGNSAPDKSGLPSDRFSAERTGGSVSTLTIQRTQQEDSAVYLCASKAGTYTDTQYFGPGTRLTVL.

The rearrangement links TRBV11-2 to TRBJ1-2, with 8 bases matching TRBD1. CDR3 length: 13 residues. Germline V gene data show CDR1 as SGHAT and CDR2 as FQNNGV. The V segment lost 3 bases and the J segment 5 bases; nucleotides outside the gene matches: 2. CDR3 in amino acids: CASSLTGEYGYTF. CDR3 nucleotide sequence: TGTGCCAGCAGCTTGACAGGGGAGTATGGCTACACCTTC.

The gene calls are TRBV28 and TRBJ1-2, with 10 nucleotides matching TRBD1. Germline CDR1 reads MDHEN; CDR2 reads SYDVKM. J gave up 7 bases and V 3 bases, and 8 bases lay outside the gene matches. The CDR3 spans 15 residues. The CDR3 region has the DNA TGTGCCAGCAGTTTCCGGGACAGGGGATTCGGTGGCTACACCTTC. Protein sequence: CASSFRDRGFGGYTF.

This clone showed up just a few times. The V call is TRBV4-3, the J call TRBJ2-1, with 9 nucleotides matching TRBD2. Germline values: CDR1 LGHNA, CDR2 YSLEER. This CDR3 spans 19 amino acids. V was pared by 1 base and J by 8 bases, with 18 bases of the junction left unmatched. Here the CDR3 reads CASSQAHSGGSGRFYEQFF. The CDR3 bases are TGCGCCAGCAGCCAAGCCCACAGTGGTGGTAGCGGGAGATTCTATGAGCAGTTCTTC.